A single sample gave rise to the 13 T cell receptor beta chains below, sequenced in a study of siplizumab effects on memory and regulatory T cells (dated by TCRdb to about 2019). The method was the immunoSEQ multiplex PCR assay. TCRdb's version of the immuneACCESS table is confined to in-frame rearrangements and falls short of the full clone set. An unresolved V gene accounts for under half of the shortfall where checked; the remainder is of unknown origin. Across this sample there are approximately 100,000 clones, with over 90% seen only once. The ten largest clones represent approximately 1.2% of the sample. The specimen was non-Treg CD4+ T cells sorted from blood. The cell subset or site tag for this specimen amounts to: FACS-sorted unstimulated CD4+ non-regulatory T cells. These receptors originate from a human donor in good health.

This chain uses TRBV18 with TRBJ2-4; D gene unclear. The germline gives CDR1 KGHSH, CDR2 LQKENI. The CDR3 covers 14 residues. Trimming took 6 bases from V and 1 from J, leaving 10 bases between them. This chain's CDR3 is CASSPSMAKNIQYF. In DNA, the CDR3 is TGTGCCAGCTCCCCATCTATGGCCAAAAACATTCAGTACTTC.

This clone was detected once. V and J are TRBV6-5 and TRBJ2-1; D gene uncertain. Between the trimmed V and J ends, which lost 4 bases and 4 bases, there was a span of 14 bases. Germline V gives CDR1 MNHEY, CDR2 SVGAGI. This CDR3 contains 15 residues. CDR3 protein: CASSLRRVGYNEQFF. The CDR3 DNA reads as TGTGCCAGCAGTTTACGTCGCGTGGGGTACAATGAGCAGTTCTTC.

The V gene is TRBV19, the J gene TRBJ1-3; no definite D call. The CDR3 consists of 13 residues. The germline CDR1 and CDR2 sequences are LNHDA and SQIVND (reference sequence). Trimming pared 7 bases from V and 7 bases from J, leaving 14 bases between. For the CDR3, the DNA is TGTGCCAGTACCTCGGACGTTCGGAACACCATATATTTT. This sequence encodes CASTSDVRNTIYF. Full variable domain (rest looked up from reference TRBV19 and TRBJ1-3): DGGITQSPKYLFRKEGQNVTLSCEQNLNHDAMYWYRQDPGQGLRLIYYSQIVNDFQKGDIAEGYSVSREKKESFPLTVTSAQKNPTAFYLCASTSDVRNTIYFGEGSWLTVV.

The J gene is TRBJ1-1, the V gene TRBV2, with D unresolved. The CDR3 runs to 12 residues. V was clipped by 5 bases and J by 2 bases, with 6 bases between them. CDR1 is SNHLY and CDR2 is FYNNEI in the germline V gene. The CDR3 DNA follows: TGTGCCAGCAGTAGATCTAACACTGAAGCTTTCTTT. Translation: CASSRSNTEAFF.

V is TRBV19 and J is TRBJ1-2; no clear D. The CDR3 has 12 residues. Trimming removed 5 bases at V and 13 bases at J, with 17 bases between. Germline-derived CDR1 and CDR2 are LNHDA and SQIVND (reference sequence). CDR3 sequence reads: CASSSQAGGGTF. In DNA form, the CDR3 reads TGTGCCAGTAGTTCACAAGCAGGAGGAGGCACCTTC.

This clone was picked up a small number of times. The gene calls are TRBV28 and TRBJ1-1; D uncertain. The V gene lost 5 bases and the J gene lost 3 bases, with 10 bases spanning the gap. Looked up from germline, CDR1 is MDHEN and CDR2 is SYDVKM. This CDR3 region has 13 residues. The CDR3 protein is CASSVGRYTEAFF. CDR3 nucleotides: TGTGCCAGCAGTGTAGGCCGCTACACTGAAGCTTTCTTT.

This clone has just a few counts. The chain's CDR3 is CASSQDGHQRGGYTF. The CDR3 DNA reads TGCGCCAGCAGCCAAGATGGGCACCAACGGGGTGGCTACACCTTC. The chain recombines TRBV4-1 with TRBJ1-2; no clear D. Trimming shortened V by 0 bases and J by 7 bases, and 15 bases separated the two germline ends. Germline CDR1 and CDR2: MGHRA and YSYEKL. The CDR3 loop spans 15 amino acids.

CDR3 amino acids: CASSFPGQGNSPLHF. Here the CDR3 DNA reads TGTGCCAGCAGCTTCCCGGGACAGGGGAATTCACCCCTCCACTTT. The genes are TRBV5-8 and TRBJ1-6, with 10 bases identical to TRBD1. Germline values: CDR1 SGHTS, CDR2 YDEGEE. With V trimmed by 2 bases and J by 7 bases, 3 bases remained unmatched. The CDR3 contains 15 residues.

The chain combines TRBV6-1 with TRBJ2-2; the match to TRBD2 covers 7 bases. The junction had 11 bases not matched to a gene; V was cut back by 8 bases and J by 5 bases. The germline V gene encodes CDR1 MNHNS and CDR2 SASEGT. The CDR3 runs 15 residues. DNA of the CDR3: TGTGCCAGCCTAACGGGGGGTTCGGGGACCGGGGAGCTGTTTTTT. Protein sequence: CASLTGGSGTGELFF.

J is TRBJ1-1 and V is TRBV19; a weak D match, TRBD1 (5 bases). The V end was cut by 0 bases, the J end by 9 bases, with 17 bases between. Germline CDR1 LNHDA, CDR2 SQIVND (reference sequence). This CDR3 contains 15 residues. CDR3 region: CASSIEGVPEVKAFF. The CDR3 DNA is TGTGCCAGTAGTATAGAGGGGGTCCCCGAGGTAAAAGCTTTCTTT.

The chain has TRBV27 and TRBJ2-2, with D unclear. Germline V gene lookup returns CDR1 MNHEY and CDR2 SMNVEV (reference sequence). The ends were cut back, 6 bases at V and 5 bases at J, with 4 bases in the middle. This CDR3 contains 11 residues. CDR3 DNA: TGTGCCAGCAGCCGAACCGGGGAGCTGTTTTTT. Its protein product is CASSRTGELFF.

The V call is TRBV11-2, the J call TRBJ2-4; 8 positions agree with TRBD1. Germline CDR1 reads SGHAT; CDR2 reads FQNNGV. The length of the CDR3 is 16 residues. V lost 5 bases, J lost 2 bases, and 8 bases stayed unmatched. The CDR3 spells CASSPGQVLTKNIQYF. The CDR3, as DNA: TGTGCCAGCAGCCCGGGACAGGTCTTGACCAAAAACATTCAGTACTTC.

The rearrangement uses TRBV25-1 and TRBJ2-2; D is unclear. V was pared by 3 bases and J by 0 bases, with 11 bases between. Germline lookup yields CDR1 MGHDK and CDR2 SYGVNS. CDR3 size: 16 residues. DNA for the CDR3: TGTGCCAGCAGTGAGCGGCTCCACGCGAACACCGGGGAGCTGTTTTTT. It yields the protein CASSERLHANTGELFF.